The subject of this entry is one T cell receptor (beta chain). The sample belongs to a study of blood T cell repertoires in COVID-19. Whole-study context: Samples representing acute and convalescent COVID-19 were sourced from the United States, Italy and Spain. PBMCs, B-cell-depleted T cells, or T cells provided the cDNA or gDNA that made up the material.

Germline V gene data show CDR1 as MNHNY and CDR2 as SVGAGI (reference sequence). V lost 7 bases and J 3 bases, leaving 9 bases between the germline ends. This CDR3 has 12 amino acids. Authors' analysis steps: Amplification with reference gene primers provided the estimates of nucleated cell counts. The data were produced by immunoSEQ multiplex PCR, yet TCRdb's version contains in-frame clones alone and is incomplete. That table gives V, J and clone size, and the DNA gave D and trimming. The sample yields some 260,000 clones, approximately 79% seen once. Sequencing was performed on peripheral blood. This clonotype was sampled from a woman of 80 years or more with active or convalescent COVID-19. The rearrangement uses TRBV6-6 and TRBJ1-1; D remains unclear. The DNA of the CDR3 is TGTGCCAGCAACCTGGGCGACACTGAAGCTTTCTTT. Amino acid sequence: CASNLGDTEAFF.